This T cell receptor beta chain emerged from a study of blood T cells in healthy people across ages (dated by TCRdb to 2014 to 2015). About the full investigation: In model experiments, template switching captured roughly one uniquely barcoded TCR beta cDNA molecule for every two T cells. For two donors (one aged 18 to 30 and one aged 80 or older), the study analyzed two additional independent replicas of 1 million unique cDNA reads from the same blood draw. Using deep sequencing normalized with unique cDNA molecular identifiers, the study measured how TCR beta repertoire diversity changes with age. To avoid experimental bias, donors of different ages were randomly spread across the sequencing lanes. The donors were divided into four age groups: young (average approximately 17 years), middle-aged (about 39), aged (about 56) and long-lived (82).

General findings and caveats noted by the study authors: Compared with the aged group, the long-lived group had more naive CD4+ T cells, fewer expanded clones and increased TCR diversity, a pattern suggesting age selection. Because profiling used bulk unsorted PBMCs, naive and antigen-experienced compartments could not be compared conclusively. Observed TCR beta diversity per million T cells fell roughly linearly with age, and a significant reduction was already apparent by age roughly 40. Donor CMV infection status was unknown, potentially confounding age-related changes in expanded clonotypes. Estimates of total diversity from one million sequenced T cells were regarded as lower bounds and underestimates. Observed TCR beta diversity correlated strongly with the percentage of naive T cells measured by flow cytometry.

The donors were a few dozen Caucasian individuals from Russia, aged roughly 6 to 90 years, who were systemically healthy. Each donor gave about 9.8 milliliters of peripheral blood, drawn into EDTA-treated Vacutainer tubes. PBMCs were isolated by Ficoll-Paque density-gradient centrifugation, with at least 6 million obtained per sample. Total RNA, at least 6 micrograms per sample, was extracted from PBMCs with Trizol reagent. For every donor, an aliquot of PBMCs went through flow cytometry to measure the percentages of naive CD45RAhigh/CD27high T cells. This clonotype has only a few counts. Which antigen it targets is not known. Per-nucleotide qualities are absent, and no much larger clonotype sits a single base away. The protocol used for the library was 5' RACE. A second roughly 6 to 11 cycle PCR used a sample-barcoded 5' primer and a J-beta primer mix. Each TCR beta cDNA molecule received a unique molecular identifier from a template-switch 5' adaptor carrying 12 random nucleotides. Each sample yielded at least 3 million CDR3-containing paired-end reads. All of the RNA was converted into first-strand cDNA using the Mint cDNA synthesis kit, with a TRBC-specific oligonucleotide serving as the primer. Following uracil-DNA glycosylase treatment, all cDNA underwent a first 18-cycle PCR with the universal primers M1SS and BC2_uni_R. The paper's processing steps were these. For normalization, 1 million high-quality reads, each with a distinct molecular identifier, were randomly selected from each sample. Reads sharing molecular identifiers were discarded rather than binned into consensus sequences. MiTCR, run with a Q25 quality threshold and the strictest error-elimination algorithm, handled CDR3 identification, clonotype clustering and error correction. Lower-bound total TCR beta diversity was estimated with a nonparametric unseen species model using Euler transformation. TCRdb reprocessing: public reads trimmed at Q25 with fastp, clones called with MiXCR, in-frame beta chains kept. Rows with one shared CDR3 protein collapse into an entry with the most common genes and DNA. It is TCRdb's table, rather than the study itself, that gives the V and J calls and clone size. The sample table holds around 1,800,000 distinct CDR3 sequences, of which about two fifths were seen once. The ten top clones hold 20% to 25% of the sample.

The CDR3 has 15 amino acids, counting the end cysteine and phenylalanine. Of the read, only the CDR3 DNA is kept; its 45 bases are in frame from base 1. The V end loses 3 bases and the J end loses 1 base, and a stretch of 14 bases separates them. CDR1 and CDR2, looked up from the germline V gene (reference sequence), are DFQATT and SNEGSKA. The sequenced sample consisted of blood. The rearrangement joined TRBV20-1 to TRBJ2-3; the D gene is perhaps TRBD1 or TRBD2, as each covers 5 bases. The receptor's source is a human donor in good health. The CDR3 has the sequence CSASVSGRGTDTQYF. The nucleotides read TGCAGTGCTAGTGTGTCGGGACGAGGCACAGATACGCAGTATTTT.